This T cell receptor beta chain is from a study of regulatory T cells in long-lasting Graves disease. Across the study: Antithyroid drugs had been given to newly diagnosed Graves' patients for under 3 months.

Points on this clonotype: The junction does not match germline at one end; this may be a read error.

The time point denotes: newly diagnosed GD, antithyroid drugs for less than 3 months. The TCR library was prepared using RNA isolated from PBMCs. Sequencing libraries for TCR beta were prepared with iRepertoire HTBI primers and Arm-PCR of CDR3 regions. Via MiXCR, TCRdb re-called the multiplex PCR reads, giving one row per CDR3 protein. This sample has hundreds of thousands of distinct CDR3 sequences; roughly 16% occur once, and the top ten carry roughly 25%. The same specimen was also included in a second study, on T cells in Graves' hyperthyroidism and ophthalmopathy.

This sequence was found in a woman aged 35 to 59 with Graves disease. This specimen was peripheral blood mononuclear cells (PBMCs), taken at new diagnosis, from a patient treated with antithyroid drugs.

CDR3: CASSELEHLTF. The CDR3, as DNA: TGTGCCAGCAGTGAATTAGAGCATCTTACCTTT. The chain links TRBV25-1 to TRBJ1-1; the D is unclear. Germline CDR1 reads MGHDK; CDR2 reads SYGVNS. The CDR3 is 11 amino acids.